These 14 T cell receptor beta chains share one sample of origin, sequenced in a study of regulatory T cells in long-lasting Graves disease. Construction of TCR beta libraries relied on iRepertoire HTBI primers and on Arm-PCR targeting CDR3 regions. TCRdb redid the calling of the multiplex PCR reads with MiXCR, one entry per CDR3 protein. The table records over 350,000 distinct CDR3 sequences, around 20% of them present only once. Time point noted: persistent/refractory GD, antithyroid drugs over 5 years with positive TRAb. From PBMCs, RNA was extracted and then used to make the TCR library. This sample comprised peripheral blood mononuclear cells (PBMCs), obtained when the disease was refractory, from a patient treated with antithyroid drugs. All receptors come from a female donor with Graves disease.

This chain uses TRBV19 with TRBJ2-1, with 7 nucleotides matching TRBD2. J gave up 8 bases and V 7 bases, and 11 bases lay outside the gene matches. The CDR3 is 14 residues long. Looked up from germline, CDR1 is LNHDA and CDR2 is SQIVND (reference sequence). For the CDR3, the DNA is TGTGCCAGTAAACGAATCGGGGGAGGGGATGAGCAGTTCTTC. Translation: CASKRIGGGDEQFF.

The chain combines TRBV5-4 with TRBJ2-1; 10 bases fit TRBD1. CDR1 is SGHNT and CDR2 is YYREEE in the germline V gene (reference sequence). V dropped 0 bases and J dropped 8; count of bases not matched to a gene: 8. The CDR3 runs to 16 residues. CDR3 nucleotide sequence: TGTGCCAGCAGCTTGGAAGGGACAGGGGTTCTTGATGAGCAGTTCTTC. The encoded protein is CASSLEGTGVLDEQFF. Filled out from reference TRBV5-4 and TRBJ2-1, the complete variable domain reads ETGVTQSPTHLIKTRGQQVTLRCSSQSGHNTVSWYQQALGQGPQFIFQYYREEENGRGNFPPRFSGLQFPNYSSELNVNALELDDSALYLCASSLEGTGVLDEQFFGPGTRLTVL.

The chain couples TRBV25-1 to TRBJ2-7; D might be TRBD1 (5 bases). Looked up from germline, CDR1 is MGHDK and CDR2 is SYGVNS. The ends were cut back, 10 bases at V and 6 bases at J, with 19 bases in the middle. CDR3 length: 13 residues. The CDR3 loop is CATGLGLSAEQYF. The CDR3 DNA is TGTGCCACCGGCTTGGGGCTATCAGCCGAGCAGTACTTC.

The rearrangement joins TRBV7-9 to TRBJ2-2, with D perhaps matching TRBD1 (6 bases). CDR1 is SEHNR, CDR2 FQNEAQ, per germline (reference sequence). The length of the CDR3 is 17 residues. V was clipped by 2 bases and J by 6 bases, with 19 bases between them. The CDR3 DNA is TGTGCCAGCAGCTTATCAAGGCAGGGGCCCTTTTCCGGGGAGCTGTTTTTT. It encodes CASSLSRQGPFSGELFF.

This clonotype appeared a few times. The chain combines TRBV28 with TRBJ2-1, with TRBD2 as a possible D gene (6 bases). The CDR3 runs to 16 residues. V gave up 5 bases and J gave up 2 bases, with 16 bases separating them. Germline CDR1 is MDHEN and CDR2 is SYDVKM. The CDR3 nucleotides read TGTGCCAGCAGTGGCGCCTGGGGGGTAACCTACAATGAGCAGTTCTTC. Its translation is CASSGAWGVTYNEQFF.

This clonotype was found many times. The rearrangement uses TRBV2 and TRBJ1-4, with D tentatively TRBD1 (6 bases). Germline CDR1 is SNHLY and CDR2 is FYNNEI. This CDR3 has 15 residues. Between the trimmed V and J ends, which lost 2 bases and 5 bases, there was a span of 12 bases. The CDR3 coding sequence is TGTGCCAGCAGTGAACGGACAGATCCAAATGAAAAACTGTTTTTT. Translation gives CASSERTDPNEKLFF.

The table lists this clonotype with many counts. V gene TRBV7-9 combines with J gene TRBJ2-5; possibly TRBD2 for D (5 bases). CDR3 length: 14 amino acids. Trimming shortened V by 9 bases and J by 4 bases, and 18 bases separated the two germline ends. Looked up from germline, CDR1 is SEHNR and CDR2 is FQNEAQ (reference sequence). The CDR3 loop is CASALSVQGETQYF. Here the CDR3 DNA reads TGTGCCAGTGCTCTTAGCGTGCAAGGAGAGACCCAGTACTTC.

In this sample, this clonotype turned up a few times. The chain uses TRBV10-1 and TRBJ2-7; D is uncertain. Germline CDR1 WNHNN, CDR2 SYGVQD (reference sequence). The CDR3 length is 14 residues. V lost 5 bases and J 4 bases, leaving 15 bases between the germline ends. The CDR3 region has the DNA TGCGCCAGCAGTCCATACGCGACTTCTTACGAGCAGTACTTC. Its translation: CASSPYATSYEQYF.

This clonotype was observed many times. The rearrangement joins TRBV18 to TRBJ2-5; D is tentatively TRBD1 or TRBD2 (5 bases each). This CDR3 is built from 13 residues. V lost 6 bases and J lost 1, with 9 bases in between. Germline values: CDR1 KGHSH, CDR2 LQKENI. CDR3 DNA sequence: TGTGCCAGCTCGGGGGAGATCCAAGAGACCCAGTACTTC. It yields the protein CASSGEIQETQYF.

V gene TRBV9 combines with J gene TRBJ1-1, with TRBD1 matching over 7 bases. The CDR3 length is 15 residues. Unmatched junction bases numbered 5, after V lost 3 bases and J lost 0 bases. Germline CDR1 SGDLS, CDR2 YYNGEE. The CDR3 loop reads CASSEGGGLNTEAFF. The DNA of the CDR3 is TGTGCCAGCAGCGAGGGAGGGGGCCTGAACACTGAAGCTTTCTTT.

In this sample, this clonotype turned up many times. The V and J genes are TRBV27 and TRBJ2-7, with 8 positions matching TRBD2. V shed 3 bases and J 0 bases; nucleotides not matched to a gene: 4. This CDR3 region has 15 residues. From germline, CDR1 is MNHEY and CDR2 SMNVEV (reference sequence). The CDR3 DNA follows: TGTGCCAGCAGTTTGTATAGCGGGGCCTCCTACGAGCAGTACTTC. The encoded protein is CASSLYSGASYEQYF.

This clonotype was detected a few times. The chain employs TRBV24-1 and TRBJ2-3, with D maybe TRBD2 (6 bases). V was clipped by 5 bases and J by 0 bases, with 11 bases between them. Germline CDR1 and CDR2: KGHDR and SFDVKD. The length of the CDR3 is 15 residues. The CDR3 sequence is CATSGAGISTDTQYF. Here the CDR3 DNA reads TGTGCCACCAGTGGGGCGGGGATTAGCACAGATACGCAGTATTTT.

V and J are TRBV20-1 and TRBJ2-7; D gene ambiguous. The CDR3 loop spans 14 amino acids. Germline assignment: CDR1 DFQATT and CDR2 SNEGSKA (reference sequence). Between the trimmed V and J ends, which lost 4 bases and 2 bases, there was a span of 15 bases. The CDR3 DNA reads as TGCAGTGCTAATGCCATGGACGCAGCCTACGAGCAGTACTTC. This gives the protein CSANAMDAAYEQYF.

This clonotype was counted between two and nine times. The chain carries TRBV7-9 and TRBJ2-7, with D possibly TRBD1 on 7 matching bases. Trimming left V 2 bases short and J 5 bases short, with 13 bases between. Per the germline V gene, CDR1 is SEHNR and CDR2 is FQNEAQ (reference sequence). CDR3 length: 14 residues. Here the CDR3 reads CASSLQGGGDEQYF. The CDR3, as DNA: TGTGCCAGCAGCTTACAGGGGGGAGGCGACGAGCAGTACTTC.